Following are 13 T cell receptor beta chains from one sample sequenced in a study of blood T cell repertoires in COVID-19. The method was immunoSEQ multiplex PCR; TCRdb's version includes in-frame clones alone and lacks a portion of them. This sample has fewer than 350,000 clones, with approximately 81% found just once. Sequenced sample: PBMCs or T cells enriched from blood (not recorded which). These receptors originate from a woman between 50 and 59 years old who had recovered from COVID-19.

The chain carries TRBV15 and TRBJ2-1, with TRBD1 matching over 11 bases. V lost 1 base, J lost 7 bases, and 12 bases stayed unmatched. CDR3 length: 18 residues. Looked up from germline, CDR1 is LNHNV and CDR2 is YYDKDF (reference sequence). The CDR3: CATSRAPRGTGGYNEQFF. The CDR3 region has the DNA TGTGCCACCAGCAGAGCTCCGCGGGGGACAGGGGGTTATAATGAGCAGTTCTTC. The whole variable domain, filled in from reference TRBV15 and TRBJ2-1, reads DAMVIQNPRYQVTQFGKPVTLSCSQTLNHNVMYWYQQKSSQAPKLLFHYYDKDFNNEADTPDNFQSRRPNTSFCFLDIRSPGLGDTAMYLCATSRAPRGTGGYNEQFFGPGTRLTVL.

The genes are TRBV5-1 and TRBJ1-5; the D gene is possibly TRBD1 (6 bases). CDR3 length: 15 amino acids. Trimming took off 1 base at V and 7 bases at J, with 15 bases between the two ends. Germline CDR1 SGHRS, CDR2 YFSETQ. Here the CDR3 DNA reads TGCGCCAGCAGCTTGACGACAGGTGGCTCCCAGCCCCAGCATTTT. It is translated as CASSLTTGGSQPQHF.

Turning to this clone: This CDR3 is also generated by other DNA sequences in the sample. The J gene is TRBJ1-2, the V gene TRBV5-1; TRBD1 agrees at 7 bases. The V gene's germline CDR1 is SGHRS and CDR2 YFSETQ. CDR3 length equals 12 residues. Germline trimming cut 4 bases from V and 8 bases from J; bases unmatched to any gene: 5. CDR3: CASSLTGYGYTF. Here the CDR3 DNA reads TGCGCCAGCAGCCTGACAGGGTACGGCTACACCTTC.

The chain has TRBV5-1 and TRBJ1-2; 12 bases map to TRBD1. The CDR3 has 15 residues. From germline, CDR1 is SGHRS and CDR2 YFSETQ. V trimming: 2 bases; J trimming: 8 bases; junction bases outside the gene matches: 7. The CDR3 DNA reads as TGCGCCAGCAGCTTTTCCGGGACAGGGGGCCACGGCTACACCTTC. This encodes CASSFSGTGGHGYTF.

The chain links TRBV5-1 to TRBJ1-2; the match to TRBD1 covers 9 bases. Germline values: CDR1 SGHRS, CDR2 YFSETQ. J was trimmed by 5 bases and V by 0 bases; bases with no gene match: 8. The CDR3 contains 16 residues. In DNA form, the CDR3 reads TGCGCCAGCAGCTTGGCTCTACAGGGGGCATCGTATGGCTACACCTTC. Its protein product is CASSLALQGASYGYTF.

The V call is TRBV10-1, the J call TRBJ2-2; D might be TRBD1 (6 bases). CDR3 length: 16 amino acids. Per germline, CDR1 WNHNN and CDR2 SYGVQD (reference sequence). Trimming shortened V by 3 bases and J by 1 base, and 12 bases separated the two germline ends. The CDR3 DNA reads TGCGCCAGCAGTGACCTCAGGGGCCTGAACACCGGGGAGCTGTTTTTT. Its protein is CASSDLRGLNTGELFF.

This chain connects TRBV14 to TRBJ1-3; 7 bases align to TRBD1. The CDR3 consists of 14 residues. CDR1 is SGHDN, CDR2 FVKESK, per germline. With 2 bases clipped from V and 5 bases from J, the junction kept 3 bases outside the gene matches. CDR3 region: CASSQQGERNTIYF. In nucleotides, the CDR3 is TGTGCCAGCAGCCAACAGGGGGAAAGAAACACCATATATTTT. Together with reference TRBV14 and TRBJ1-3, the CDR3 gives the full variable domain: EAGVTQFPSHSVIEKGQTVTLRCDPISGHDNLYWYRRVMGKEIKFLLHFVKESKQDESGMPNNRFLAERTGGTYSTLKVQPAELEDSGVYFCASSQQGERNTIYFGEGSWLTVV.

CDR3 in amino acids: CASSLIDRTPYEQYF. CDR3 in DNA: TGTGCCAGCAGCCTCATCGACAGGACCCCCTACGAGCAGTACTTC. The chain combines TRBV7-9 with TRBJ2-7; D possibly corresponds to TRBD1 (6 bases). V was trimmed by 5 bases and J by 2 bases, leaving 16 bases between them. The CDR3 sequence is 15 residues long. The germline gives CDR1 SEHNR, CDR2 FQNEAQ (reference sequence). Full variable domain (remainder filled in from reference TRBV7-9 and TRBJ2-7): DTGVSQNPRHKITKRGQNVTFRCDPISEHNRLYWYRQTLGQGPEFLTYFQNEAQLEKSRLLSDRFSAERPKGSFSTLEIQRTEQGDSAMYLCASSLIDRTPYEQYFGPGTRLTVT.

In DNA, the CDR3 is TGTGCCGGGGACGGGGGGTACGGCACCGGGGAGCTGTTTTTT. Translation: CAGDGGYGTGELFF. V usage is TRBV30 and J usage is TRBJ2-2, with 7 bases fitting TRBD2. CDR1 and CDR2 (germline): GTSNPN, SVGIG (reference sequence). This CDR3 comprises 14 residues. With 8 bases clipped from V and 4 bases from J, the junction kept 10 bases outside the gene matches.

This rearrangement joins TRBV6-5 to TRBJ2-7; D gene unclear. Germline CDR1 MNHEY, CDR2 SVGAGI. V was pared by 4 bases and J by 3 bases, with 16 bases between. CDR3 length: 15 amino acids. This CDR3 reads CASSSQIDLNYEQYF. CDR3 bases: TGTGCCAGCAGTTCCCAAATTGACTTGAACTACGAGCAGTACTTC.

The chain links TRBV4-1 to TRBJ2-7; 9 nucleotides agree with TRBD2. The V segment lost 4 bases and the J segment 2 bases; nucleotides outside the gene matches: 6. CDR1 and CDR2 from the germline V gene are MGHRA and YSYEKL. The CDR3 contains 15 residues. The CDR3, as DNA: TGCGCCAGCAGCCGAATAGCGGGGGCGACCTACGAGCAGTACTTC. Amino acids: CASSRIAGATYEQYF.

The chain combines TRBV4-1 with TRBJ1-2; D not resolved. Germline V gene sequence: CDR1 MGHRA, CDR2 YSYEKL. V lost 4 bases to trimming and J lost 8 bases, with 17 bases between them. This CDR3 is 14 amino acids long. CDR3 sequence: CASSPENPSRGYTF. The CDR3 coding sequence is TGCGCCAGCAGCCCCGAGAACCCTTCGAGGGGCTACACCTTC.

V usage is TRBV6-1 and J usage is TRBJ1-2, with D perhaps TRBD1 (6 bases). Trimming removed 3 bases from V and 3 bases from J, with 14 bases in between. Germline V gene lookup returns CDR1 MNHNS and CDR2 SASEGT. CDR3 length: 15 residues. As DNA, the CDR3 is TGTGCCAGCAGTGACAGGACAGAGATCCACTATGGCTACACCTTC. This gives the protein CASSDRTEIHYGYTF.